The 31 T cell receptor beta chains presented below share a single source sample, sequenced in a study of CXCR3-negative and CXCR3-positive naive CD8 T cells. UMI-labeled 5' RACE TRB cDNA libraries were prepared from the cells. TCRdb re-analyzed the 5' RACE reads; it lists each CDR3 protein once, without DNA. In all, the sample yields 100,000 to 150,000 distinct CDR3 sequences. The source material was naive CXCR3- CD8+ T cells from blood. Noted subset: CD45RO-CCR7+CD27+CD95- naive CD8+ T cells lacking CXCR3 (TNR3-). These receptors all stem from a human donor in good health. Some clones in this sample may be carry-over from other donors' samples.

The chain carries TRBV7-6 and TRBJ1-1; TCRdb gives TRBD1 as the D gene, but with no DNA this cannot be confirmed. This CDR3 region has 15 residues. Per the germline V gene, CDR1 is SGHVS and CDR2 is FNYEAQ. The CDR3 region is CASSLEGRGNTEAFF.

The chain employs TRBV6-6 and TRBJ2-1; TCRdb's assignment of TRBD2 cannot be checked, as there is no DNA. CDR3 size: 20 residues. Germline V lookup: CDR1 MNHNY, CDR2 SVGAGI (reference sequence). The chain's CDR3 is CASSYSLWASSGGDYNEQFF.

The chain's CDR3 is CSVVGLYTGELFF. The chain employs TRBV29-1 and TRBJ2-2; TCRdb calls TRBD2, which cannot be checked without DNA. The CDR3 is 13 residues long. From germline, CDR1 is SQVTM and CDR2 ANQGSEA.

CDR3 residues: CASSPSGGGETQYF. J is TRBJ2-5 and V is TRBV7-9; TCRdb's D gene call, TRBD2, goes unchecked for lack of DNA. The CDR3 spans 14 residues. In germline, CDR1 is SEHNR, CDR2 FQNEAQ (reference sequence).

V is TRBV29-1 and J is TRBJ2-3; TCRdb names TRBD2, which stays unverified in the absence of DNA. CDR3 size: 13 residues. Germline V gives CDR1 SQVTM, CDR2 ANQGSEA. CDR3 protein: CSVRSPSTDTQYF.

This chain joins TRBV7-6 and TRBJ2-7. The germline V gene has CDR1 SGHVS and CDR2 FNYEAQ. The CDR3 consists of 16 residues. The CDR3 loop is CASSLAPAGDSYEQYF.

This chain uses TRBV12-3 or TRBV12-4 with TRBJ1-2; absent DNA, TCRdb's TRBD1 call cannot be checked. This CDR3 is built from 14 residues. The CDR3 protein is CASTKGGGDYGYTF.

The chain recombines TRBV29-1 with TRBJ2-1; TCRdb proposes TRBD2, but this gene call is untestable without DNA. The CDR3 loop spans 17 amino acids. The germline gives CDR1 SQVTM, CDR2 ANQGSEA. This chain's CDR3 is CSGDGTSGSRTYNEQFF.

The V and J genes are TRBV28 and TRBJ2-7; no DNA is available, so the TRBD1 call from TCRdb remains unchecked. Germline CDR1 is MDHEN and CDR2 is SYDVKM. This CDR3 spans 16 amino acids. The CDR3 sequence: CASSLRQGVPLDEQYF.

The chain links TRBV25-1 to TRBJ2-2. Germline V lookup: CDR1 MGHDK, CDR2 SYGVNS. The CDR3 covers 12 residues. This chain's CDR3 is CASSYLKGELFF.

The rearrangement uses TRBV20-1 and TRBJ1-5; TCRdb proposes TRBD1, but this gene call is untestable without DNA. The germline V gene encodes CDR1 DFQATT and CDR2 SNEGSKA (reference sequence). The CDR3 loop spans 14 amino acids. CDR3 sequence reads: CSARTGHENEPQHF.

The V gene is TRBV12-3 or TRBV12-4, the J gene TRBJ2-3. The CDR3 runs 12 residues. CDR3 sequence reads: CASKARTDTQYF.

The rearrangement joins TRBV19 to TRBJ1-5. Germline values: CDR1 LNHDA, CDR2 SQIVND (reference sequence). There are 14 residues in the CDR3. CDR3 residues: CATPKNWSDQPQHF.

The chain joins TRBV28 to TRBJ2-2. Per the germline V gene, CDR1 is MDHEN and CDR2 is SYDVKM. This CDR3 region has 12 residues. The CDR3 reads CASNKVDGELFF.

The CDR3 here is CASSLEVPYGYTF. The genes are TRBV11-2 and TRBJ1-2. CDR3 length: 13 residues. Germline values: CDR1 SGHAT, CDR2 FQNNGV. Variable domain in full (rest from reference TRBV11-2 and TRBJ1-2): EAGVAQSPRYKIIEKRQSVAFWCNPISGHATLYWYQQILGQGPKLLIQFQNNGVVDDSQLPKDRFSAERLKGVDSTLKIQPAKLEDSAVYLCASSLEVPYGYTFGSGTRLTVV.

The chain has TRBV15 and TRBJ2-2; TCRdb's assignment of TRBD1 cannot be checked, as there is no DNA. Germline lookup yields CDR1 LNHNV and CDR2 YYDKDF (reference sequence). This CDR3 has 16 amino acids. CDR3 in amino acids: CATSARQGANTGELFF.

V is TRBV7-9 and J is TRBJ2-3. The CDR3 length is 14 residues. Germline-derived CDR1 and CDR2 are SEHNR and FQNEAQ (reference sequence). CDR3 protein: CASSLSASFHTQYF.

V usage is TRBV7-3 and J usage is TRBJ2-1; TCRdb's D gene call, TRBD2, goes unchecked for lack of DNA. There are 15 residues in the CDR3. The V gene's germline CDR1 is SGHTA and CDR2 FQGTGA. CDR3 protein: CASSLRAGAYNEQFF.

The chain carries TRBV7-9 and TRBJ1-1. The CDR3 totals 14 residues. CDR1 and CDR2 (germline): SEHNR, FQNEAQ (reference sequence). Here the CDR3 reads CASRPTGEGDEAFF.

The V and J genes are TRBV19 and TRBJ1-5; TCRdb selects TRBD1, and the lack of DNA leaves this call unchecked. The CDR3 has 15 residues. Germline V lookup: CDR1 LNHDA, CDR2 SQIVND (reference sequence). The CDR3 loop is CASSPGGWSNQPQHF.

This chain links TRBV6-1 with TRBJ2-1; with no DNA, the TCRdb D assignment of TRBD2 cannot be verified. Germline V CDR1 and CDR2: MNHNS, SASEGT. The CDR3 contains 16 residues. The chain's CDR3 is CATSLSGTWGYNEQFF.

The CDR3: CSARDLSGGPYEQYF. J is TRBJ2-7 and V is TRBV20-1; TCRdb's D call, TRBD1, is unchecked because there is no DNA. The CDR3 sequence is 15 residues long. Germline CDR1 reads DFQATT; CDR2 reads SNEGSKA (reference sequence).

The chain recombines TRBV28 with TRBJ2-4. This CDR3 region has 15 residues. Germline CDR1 MDHEN, CDR2 SYDVKM. CDR3 region: CASSFSNSEQNIQYF.

CDR3 in amino acids: CASSSGQGPYEQYF. The J gene is TRBJ2-7, the V gene TRBV7-2; TCRdb picks TRBD1, but there is no DNA to check that call. The germline gives CDR1 SGHTA, CDR2 FQGNSA. The CDR3 consists of 14 residues.

The chain has TRBV29-1 and TRBJ2-1. Germline V gene sequence: CDR1 SQVTM, CDR2 ANQGSEA. This CDR3 region has 13 residues. This CDR3 is CSVESTTYNEQFF.

The chain links TRBV28 to TRBJ2-1. The CDR3 contains 16 residues. The V gene's germline CDR1 is MDHEN and CDR2 SYDVKM. CDR3 sequence reads: CASSFKRLSSYNEQFF.

The CDR3 sequence is CASSSGQNLYNEQFF. This chain uses TRBV11-2 with TRBJ2-1; TCRdb returns TRBD1, unconfirmable since there is no DNA. The CDR3 extends over 15 amino acids. From germline, CDR1 is SGHAT and CDR2 FQNNGV.

The CDR3: CSAEIASAYNEQFF. V is TRBV29-1 and J is TRBJ2-1. This CDR3 comprises 14 residues. In germline, CDR1 is SQVTM, CDR2 ANQGSEA.

The chain employs TRBV29-1 and TRBJ1-2; as DNA is missing, the TRBD1 call by TCRdb cannot be tested. The germline CDR1 and CDR2 sequences are SQVTM and ANQGSEA. CDR3 length: 13 residues. CDR3 region: CSVVSGVDYGYTF. Using reference TRBV29-1 and TRBJ1-2 for the parts outside the CDR3, the full variable domain is SAVISQKPSRDICQRGTSLTIQCQVDSQVTMMFWYRQQPGQSLTLIATANQGSEATYESGFVIDKFPISRPNLTFSTLTVSNMSPEDSSIYLCSVVSGVDYGYTFGSGTRLTVV.

This chain links TRBV9 with TRBJ2-5; TCRdb returns TRBD2, unconfirmable since there is no DNA. There are 14 residues in the CDR3. CDR1 and CDR2 from the germline V gene are SGDLS and YYNGEE. CDR3 region: CASSPRGEEETQYF.

The V gene is TRBV29-1, the J gene TRBJ2-1. There are 14 residues in the CDR3. The germline gives CDR1 SQVTM, CDR2 ANQGSEA. The CDR3 spells CSVEEGRIYNEQFF.